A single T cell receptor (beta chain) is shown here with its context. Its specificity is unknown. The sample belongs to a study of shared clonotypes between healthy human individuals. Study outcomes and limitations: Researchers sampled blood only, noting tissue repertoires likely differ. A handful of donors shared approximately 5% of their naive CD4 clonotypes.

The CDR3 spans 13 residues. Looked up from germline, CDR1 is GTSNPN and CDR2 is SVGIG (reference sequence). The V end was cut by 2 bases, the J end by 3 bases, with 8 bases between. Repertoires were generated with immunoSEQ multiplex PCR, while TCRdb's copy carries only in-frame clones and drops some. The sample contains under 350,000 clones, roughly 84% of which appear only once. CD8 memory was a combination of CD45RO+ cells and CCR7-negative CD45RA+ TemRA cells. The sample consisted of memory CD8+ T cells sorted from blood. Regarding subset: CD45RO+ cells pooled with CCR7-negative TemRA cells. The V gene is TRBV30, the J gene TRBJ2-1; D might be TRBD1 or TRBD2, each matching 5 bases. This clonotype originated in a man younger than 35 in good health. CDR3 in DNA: TGTGCCTGGAGTCCGAGGGGCTACAATGAGCAGTTCTTC. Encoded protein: CAWSPRGYNEQFF.